Described below is a single T cell receptor beta chain sequence and its context. The target of this receptor is not known. Qualities for individual bases were not recorded, and no much larger clone is one base off. Genomic DNA was extracted with the Qiagen DNeasy kit from unsorted PBMCs and from negatively selected CD4+ and CD8+ fractions. Using primers that anneal to V and J segments, immunoSEQ multiplex PCR amplified the TCR beta CDR3 regions. A synthetic immune receptor repertoire was used to minimize amplification bias, and any remaining bias was removed computationally after sequencing. Regarding the original processing steps: Custom Python scripts were used to quantify repertoire diversity as the Shannon entropy index. Unsorted, CD4+ and CD8+ repertoires were examined separately, except in combined analyses, for which CD4+ and CD8+ sequences were merged in silico. A clone was considered expanded if an increase in frequency of at least 2-fold after treatment relative to C1D1 was found, and a pseudocount of 0.5 was applied to clones undetected at baseline. Clones with 0 or 1 copy at C1D1 were defined as singleton clones, while clones with 2 or more copies were defined as non-singleton clones. Clones expanded in unsorted samples were labelled as CD4+, CD8+ or unknown by matching protein sequences in sorted samples from the same patient. Wilcoxon tests on paired samples were used to test diversity changes from C1D1 to C4D1. As stored in TCRdb, this immuneACCESS dataset retains in-frame rearrangements with V and J assigned. A fraction of the clones does not appear; measured against another copy, unresolved V genes explain less than half of the discrepancy, and the remainder lacks a known reason. V and J calls and clone size are those listed in that table; D and trimming were worked out from the DNA. This sample is represented by fewer than 100,000 clones; 75% to 90% of them were singletons. The ten largest account for 20% to 25% of the sample.

The sample originates from a study of PD-1 blockade in classical Hodgkin lymphoma (dated by TCRdb to the early 2020s). General notes on the study: Nivolumab dosing was 3 mg/kg intravenously every 2 weeks, continuing until either disease progression or unacceptable toxicity. The study used TCR beta sequencing and CyTOF to define a peripheral blood immune signature of response to PD-1 blockade in classical Hodgkin lymphoma. Beyond this particular receptor, the publication reports: Only a single clinical trial cohort was studied, and what caused the repertoire differences, possibly disease activity or prior therapy, remained undefined. Newly diagnosed patients were reported to have lower baseline TCR diversity than healthy donors, and relapsed/refractory patients were reported to have lower baseline TCR diversity still. Trial patients achieving complete response had baseline diversity similar to newly diagnosed patients, whereas partial responders and progressors had significantly lower diversity. Patients starting nivolumab less than 1 year after ASCT had lower diversity and were excluded from later analyses to avoid confounding by immune reconstitution. A significant rise by C4D1 was seen in CD4+ but not CD8+ TCR diversity (p=0.0027 vs p=0.16), with the rise being most apparent in complete responders (p=0.02).

Sample time point, as interpreted from the label and publication: cycle 1 day 1 (C1D1), immediately before nivolumab initiation. Every trial patient had relapsed following autologous stem cell transplantation, and prior brentuximab vedotin exposure was what differed among cohorts A, B and C. The trial cohort comprised 56 patients with relapsed/refractory classical Hodgkin lymphoma whose best overall responses were complete response, partial response or progressive disease. Single-agent nivolumab was administered to trial patients in the multi-cohort phase II CheckMate 205 trial. Best overall response was determined by an independent review committee according to the 2007 International Working Group response criteria. Trial PBMCs were collected just before the start of nivolumab (C1D1) and during therapy at cycle 2 day 1 and cycle 4 day 1. Peripheral blood was collected in 8 mL Vacutainer Cell Preparation Tubes, from which PBMCs were isolated by centrifugation and then cryopreserved.

CDR1 SEHNR and CDR2 FQNEAQ are derived from the germline V gene (reference sequence). There are 16 amino acids in the CDR3, from cysteine to phenylalanine inclusive. Only the CDR3 region is kept as DNA, spanning 48 bases read in frame from base 1. V is cut by 5 bases and J by 0 bases, and the space between the germline ends is 16 bases. The TCR originated in a human donor with classical Hodgkin lymphoma. Material: peripheral blood mononuclear cells (PBMCs), obtained at baseline. The V and J segments used are TRBV7-9 and TRBJ1-1; the best D guess is TRBD1, with 5 bases matching. The CDR3 protein sequence reads: CASSPNPGLLNTEAFF. At the DNA level, the sequence is TGTGCCAGCAGCCCTAACCCGGGACTCCTGAACACTGAAGCTTTCTTT.